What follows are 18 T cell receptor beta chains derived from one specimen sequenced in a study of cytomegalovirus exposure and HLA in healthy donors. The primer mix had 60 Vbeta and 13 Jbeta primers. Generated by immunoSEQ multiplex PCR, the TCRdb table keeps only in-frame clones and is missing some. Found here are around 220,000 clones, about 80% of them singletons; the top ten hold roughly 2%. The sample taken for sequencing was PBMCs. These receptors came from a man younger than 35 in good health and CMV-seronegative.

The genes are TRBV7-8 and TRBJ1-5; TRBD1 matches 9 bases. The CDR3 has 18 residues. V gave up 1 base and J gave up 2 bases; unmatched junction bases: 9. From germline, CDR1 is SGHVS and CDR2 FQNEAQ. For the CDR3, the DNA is TGTGCCAGCAGCTTAGGGGGGACAGGGCCCATTGGCAATCAGCCCCAGCATTTT. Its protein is CASSLGGTGPIGNQPQHF.

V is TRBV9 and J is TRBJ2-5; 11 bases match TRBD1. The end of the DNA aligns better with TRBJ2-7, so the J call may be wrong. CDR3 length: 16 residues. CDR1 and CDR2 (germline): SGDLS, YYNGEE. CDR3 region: CASSEGRGTGGYEQYF. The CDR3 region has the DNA TGTGCCAGCAGCGAGGGGAGAGGGACAGGGGGGTACGAGCAGTACTTC.

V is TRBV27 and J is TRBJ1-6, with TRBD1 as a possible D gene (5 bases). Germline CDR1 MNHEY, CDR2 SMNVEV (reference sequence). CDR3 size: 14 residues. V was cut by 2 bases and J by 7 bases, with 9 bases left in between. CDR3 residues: CASSLDRGNSPLHF. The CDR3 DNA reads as TGTGCCAGCAGTTTAGATAGGGGAAATTCACCCCTCCACTTT.

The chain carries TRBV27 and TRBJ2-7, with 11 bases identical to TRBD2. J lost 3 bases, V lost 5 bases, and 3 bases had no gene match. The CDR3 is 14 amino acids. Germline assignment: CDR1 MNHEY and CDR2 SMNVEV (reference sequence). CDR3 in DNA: TGTGCCAGCAGTCCGGGGACTAGCGGCTACGAGCAGTACTTC. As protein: CASSPGTSGYEQYF.

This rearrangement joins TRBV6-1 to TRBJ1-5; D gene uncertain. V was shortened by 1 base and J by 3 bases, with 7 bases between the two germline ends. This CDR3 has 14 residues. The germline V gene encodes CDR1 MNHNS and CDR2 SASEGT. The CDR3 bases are TGTGCCAGCAGTGAAGACCAGAACAATCAGCCCCAGCATTTT. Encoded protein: CASSEDQNNQPQHF.

Written as DNA, the CDR3 is TGCGCCAGCAGCCGCGACCGGGACAGGGTAGTTGGCTACACCTTC. This gives the protein CASSRDRDRVVGYTF. The chain employs TRBV4-3 and TRBJ1-2; 9 bases are shared with TRBD1. V was pared by 4 bases and J by 7 bases, with 10 bases of the junction left unmatched. The CDR3 consists of 15 residues. Germline V lookup: CDR1 LGHNA, CDR2 YSLEER.

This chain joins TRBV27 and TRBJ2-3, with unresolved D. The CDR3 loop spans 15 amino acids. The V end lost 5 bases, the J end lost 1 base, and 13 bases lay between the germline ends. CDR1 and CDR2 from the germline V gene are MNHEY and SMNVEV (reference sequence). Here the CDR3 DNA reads TGTGCCAGCAGTCGAGGTGATCAAGGCACAGATACGCAGTATTTT. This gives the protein CASSRGDQGTDTQYF.

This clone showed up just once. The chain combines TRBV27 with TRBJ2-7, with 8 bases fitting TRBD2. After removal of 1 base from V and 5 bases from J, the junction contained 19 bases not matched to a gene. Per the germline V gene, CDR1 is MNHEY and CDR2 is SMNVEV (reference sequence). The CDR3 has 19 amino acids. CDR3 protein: CASSLWGRGGEVFINEQYF. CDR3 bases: TGTGCCAGCAGTTTATGGGGCCGGGGGGGCGAGGTTTTTATCAACGAGCAGTACTTC.

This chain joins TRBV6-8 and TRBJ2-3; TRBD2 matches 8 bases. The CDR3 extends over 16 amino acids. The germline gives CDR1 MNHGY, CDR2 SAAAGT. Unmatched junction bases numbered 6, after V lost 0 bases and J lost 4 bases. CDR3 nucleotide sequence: TGTGCCAGCAGTTACTCGGGACTAGGGGGTCCAGATACGCAGTATTTT. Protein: CASSYSGLGGPDTQYF.

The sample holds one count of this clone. The CDR3 here is CASSSGIYEQYF. Written as DNA, the CDR3 is TGTGCCAGCTCAAGCGGGATTTACGAGCAGTACTTC. The chain recombines TRBV7-2 with TRBJ2-7; TRBD2 matches 7 bases. The V gene end was trimmed by 8 bases and the J gene end by 4 bases; junction bases not matched to a gene: 5. CDR3 size: 12 residues. Looked up from germline, CDR1 is SGHTA and CDR2 is FQGNSA.

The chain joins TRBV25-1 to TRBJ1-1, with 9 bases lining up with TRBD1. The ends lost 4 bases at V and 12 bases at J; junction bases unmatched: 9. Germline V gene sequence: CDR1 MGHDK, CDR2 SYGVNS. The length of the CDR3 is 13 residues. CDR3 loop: CASSVAGQGTSFF. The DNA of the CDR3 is TGTGCCAGCAGTGTGGCGGGACAGGGTACGTCTTTCTTT. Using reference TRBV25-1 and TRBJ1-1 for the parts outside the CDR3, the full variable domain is EADIYQTPRYLVIGTGKKITLECSQTMGHDKMYWYQQDPGMELHLIHYSYGVNSTEKGDLSSESTVSRIRTEHFPLTLESARPSHTSQYLCASSVAGQGTSFFGQGTRLTVV.

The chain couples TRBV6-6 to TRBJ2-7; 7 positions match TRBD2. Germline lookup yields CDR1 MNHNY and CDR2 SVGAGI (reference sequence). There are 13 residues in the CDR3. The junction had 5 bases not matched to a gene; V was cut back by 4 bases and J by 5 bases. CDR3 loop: CASSLREAHEQYF. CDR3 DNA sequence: TGTGCCAGCAGTTTACGGGAGGCCCACGAGCAGTACTTC.

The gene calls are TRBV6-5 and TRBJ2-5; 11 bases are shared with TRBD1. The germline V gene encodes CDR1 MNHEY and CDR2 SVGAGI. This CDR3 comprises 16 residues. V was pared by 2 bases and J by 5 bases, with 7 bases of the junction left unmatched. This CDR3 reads CASSYLGQGVGETQYF. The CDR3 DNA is TGTGCCAGCAGTTACCTGGGACAGGGGGTGGGTGAGACCCAGTACTTC.

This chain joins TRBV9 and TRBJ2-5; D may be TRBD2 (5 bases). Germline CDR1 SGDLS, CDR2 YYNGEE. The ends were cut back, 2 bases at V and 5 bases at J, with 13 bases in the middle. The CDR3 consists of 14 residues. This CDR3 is CASSVSVSGETQYF. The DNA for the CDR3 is TGTGCCAGCAGCGTTAGCGTTTCGGGGGAGACCCAGTACTTC. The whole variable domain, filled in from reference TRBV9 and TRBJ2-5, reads DSGVTQTPKHLITATGQRVTLRCSPRSGDLSVYWYQQSLDQGLQFLIQYYNGEERAKGNILERFSAQQFPDLHSELNLSSLELGDSALYFCASSVSVSGETQYFGPGTRLLVL.

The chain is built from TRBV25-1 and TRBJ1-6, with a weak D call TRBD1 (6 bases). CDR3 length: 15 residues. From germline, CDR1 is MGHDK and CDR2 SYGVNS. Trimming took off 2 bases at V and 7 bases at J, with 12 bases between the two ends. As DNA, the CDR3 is TGTGCCAGCAGTGAAGTAGGACAGCTGAATTCACCCCTCCACTTT. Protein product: CASSEVGQLNSPLHF.

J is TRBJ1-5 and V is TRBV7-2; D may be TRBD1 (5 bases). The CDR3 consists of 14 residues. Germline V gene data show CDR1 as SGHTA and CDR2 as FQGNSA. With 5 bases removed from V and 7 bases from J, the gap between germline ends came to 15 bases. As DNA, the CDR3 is TGTGCCAGCAGCCAAGGTCGGGGGAGGCAGCCCCAGCATTTT. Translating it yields CASSQGRGRQPQHF.

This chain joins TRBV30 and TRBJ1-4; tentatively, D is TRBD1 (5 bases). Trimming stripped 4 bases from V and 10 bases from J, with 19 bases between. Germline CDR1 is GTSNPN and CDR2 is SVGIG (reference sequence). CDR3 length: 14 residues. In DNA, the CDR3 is TGTGCCTGGAACCCCTCGGGGGAGATCGGAAAACTGTTTTTT. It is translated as CAWNPSGEIGKLFF.

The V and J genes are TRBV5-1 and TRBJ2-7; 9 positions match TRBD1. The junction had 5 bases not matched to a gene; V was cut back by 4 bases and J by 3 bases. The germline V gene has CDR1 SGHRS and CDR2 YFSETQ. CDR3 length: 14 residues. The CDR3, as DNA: TGCGCCAGCAGCCTCAGACAGGGGGACTACGAGCAGTACTTC. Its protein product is CASSLRQGDYEQYF.